A selection of T cell receptor beta chains follows, all from one sample in a study of blood T cell repertoires in COVID-19. Using immunoSEQ multiplex PCR, the repertoire was profiled, and TCRdb retains in-frame clones only, with some absent. The profile shows 110,000 or so clones, approximately 80% of them singletons. Material for sequencing was peripheral blood. The source is a human donor in a cohort sampled during active COVID-19. Each CDR3 is given with its conserved first and last residue. The D gene is left open where the match is weak. Only some rows state a clone size, as once, few, many or a class for expanded clones.

CDR3nt: TGTGCCAGCAGTGCTGGAATAGCGACAGAAAAACTGTTTTTT
CDR3aa: CASSAGIATEKLFF
v_gene: TRBV2
j_gene: TRBJ1-4
d_gene: -
abundance: -

CDR3nt: TGTGCCAGCAGCCGACTAGGCGGGGTGGGGTCAGGGGAGCAGTTCTTC
CDR3aa: CASSRLGGVGSGEQFF
v_gene: TRBV5-4
j_gene: TRBJ2-1
d_gene: -
abundance: -

CDR3nt: TGTGCCAGCAGCTCCAGGGATGGCTACGAGCAGTACTTC
CDR3aa: CASSSRDGYEQYF
v_gene: TRBV7-9
j_gene: TRBJ2-7
d_gene: -
abundance: once

CDR3nt: TGTGCCATCAGTGAGGGACAGAACACTGAAGCTTTCTTT
CDR3aa: CAISEGQNTEAFF
v_gene: TRBV10-3
j_gene: TRBJ1-1
d_gene: -
abundance: -

CDR3nt: TGTGCCAGCCATGGGCGCTACGAGCAGTACTTC
CDR3aa: CASHGRYEQYF
v_gene: TRBV6-5
j_gene: TRBJ2-7
d_gene: -
abundance: -

CDR3nt: TGCGCCAGCAGCTTGTCGGGACAAGGGGAAAAACTGTTTTTT
CDR3aa: CASSLSGQGEKLFF
v_gene: TRBV5-1
j_gene: TRBJ1-4
d_gene: -
abundance: -

CDR3nt: TGTGCCAGCAGCAACTTCGACAGGCCAGTGGGGCCCCAGCATTTT
CDR3aa: CASSNFDRPVGPQHF
v_gene: TRBV21-1
j_gene: TRBJ1-5
d_gene: -
abundance: -

CDR3nt: TGTGCCAGCCGTCAGGGGGGCGAGCAGTACTTC
CDR3aa: CASRQGGEQYF
v_gene: TRBV5-4
j_gene: TRBJ2-7
d_gene: -
abundance: few

CDR3nt: TGCGCCAGCAGTCAAAGTCGGACAGAAGGCTACACCTTC
CDR3aa: CASSQSRTEGYTF
v_gene: TRBV10-1
j_gene: TRBJ1-2
d_gene: -
abundance: -

CDR3nt: TGCGCCAGCAGCTTGGCCAATCATCAGGTGAACACTGAAGCTTTCTTT
CDR3aa: CASSLANHQVNTEAFF
v_gene: TRBV5-1
j_gene: TRBJ1-1
d_gene: -
abundance: once

CDR3nt: TGTGCCAGCAGCCAAAGTGGGGGGGCCGGTTGGGAGACCCAGTACTTC
CDR3aa: CASSQSGGAGWETQYF
v_gene: TRBV3-1/TRBV3-2
j_gene: TRBJ2-5
d_gene: -
abundance: -

CDR3nt: TGTGCCAGTAGTCATGGGACAGGGCAGGGCTACACCTTC
CDR3aa: CASSHGTGQGYTF
v_gene: TRBV19
j_gene: TRBJ1-2
d_gene: TRBD1
abundance: -

CDR3nt: TGCGCCAGCAGCTTGTCTCCCCGGGATTCACCCCTCCACTTT
CDR3aa: CASSLSPRDSPLHF
v_gene: TRBV5-1
j_gene: TRBJ1-6
d_gene: -
abundance: -

CDR3nt: TGTGCCAGCAGCCCACGGACAGGGACCTACGAGCAGTACTTC
CDR3aa: CASSPRTGTYEQYF
v_gene: TRBV9
j_gene: TRBJ2-7
d_gene: TRBD1
abundance: -

CDR3nt: TGTGCCAGCAGCTTAGATACCGGGACAGGGGAAACCGGGGAGCTGTTTTTT
CDR3aa: CASSLDTGTGETGELFF
v_gene: TRBV11-3
j_gene: TRBJ2-2
d_gene: TRBD1
abundance: few

CDR3nt: TGTGCCAGCAGCTTCTGGCGGGGTGAAAAACTGTTTTTT
CDR3aa: CASSFWRGEKLFF
v_gene: TRBV5-6
j_gene: TRBJ1-4
d_gene: -
abundance: -

CDR3nt: TGCGCCAGCGGGCGTTTGAACACTGAAGCTTTCTTT
CDR3aa: CASGRLNTEAFF
v_gene: TRBV5-1
j_gene: TRBJ1-1
d_gene: -
abundance: -

CDR3nt: TGTGCCAGCAGGAACAGGGCAGAGACCCAGTACTTC
CDR3aa: CASRNRAETQYF
v_gene: TRBV6-5
j_gene: TRBJ2-5
d_gene: -
abundance: -

CDR3nt: TGTGCCAGCAGCTTCCTAGAAGAGTCCCAGTACTTC
CDR3aa: CASSFLEESQYF
v_gene: TRBV5-6
j_gene: TRBJ2-5
d_gene: -
abundance: few

CDR3nt: TGTGCCAGTACCCCGTCCAGATCTAACTATGGCTACACCTTC
CDR3aa: CASTPSRSNYGYTF
v_gene: TRBV19
j_gene: TRBJ1-2
d_gene: -
abundance: -

CDR3nt: TGTGCCAGTAGTACCCGGACAGGGGGCGCGGACTATGGCTACACCTTC
CDR3aa: CASSTRTGGADYGYTF
v_gene: TRBV19
j_gene: TRBJ1-2
d_gene: TRBD1
abundance: few

CDR3nt: TGTGCCAGCAGTGAATTGGTAGGGGATGCTGAAGCTTTCTTT
CDR3aa: CASSELVGDAEAFF
v_gene: TRBV6-1
j_gene: TRBJ1-1
d_gene: -
abundance: -

CDR3nt: TGTGCCAGTAGTCCGACCGGGACAGATAACTATGGCTACACCTTC
CDR3aa: CASSPTGTDNYGYTF
v_gene: TRBV19
j_gene: TRBJ1-2
d_gene: TRBD1
abundance: -

CDR3nt: TGTGCCAGCAGTGGGGACAGCCGGGGGAACTACGAGCAGTACTTC
CDR3aa: CASSGDSRGNYEQYF
v_gene: TRBV25-1
j_gene: TRBJ2-7
d_gene: -
abundance: once

CDR3nt: TGCGCCAGCAGCTTGGAGTACGGGAGGACGGCGGACGAGCAGTACTTC
CDR3aa: CASSLEYGRTADEQYF
v_gene: TRBV5-1
j_gene: TRBJ2-7
d_gene: TRBD2
abundance: -

CDR3nt: TGTGCCAGCATGACAGGGGGCACTGAAGCTTTCTTT
CDR3aa: CASMTGGTEAFF
v_gene: TRBV6-5
j_gene: TRBJ1-1
d_gene: TRBD1
abundance: once

CDR3nt: TGTGCCAGCAGTGGCAACGAGCAGTACTTC
CDR3aa: CASSGNEQYF
v_gene: TRBV28
j_gene: TRBJ2-7
d_gene: -
abundance: -

CDR3nt: TGTGCCAGTAGTATCAGGACAGGTGAGGAGCAGTACTTC
CDR3aa: CASSIRTGEEQYF
v_gene: TRBV19
j_gene: TRBJ2-7
d_gene: TRBD1
abundance: few

CDR3nt: TGTGCAAGTCGCCCCGACAGGATTGGGCAGCCCCAGCATTTT
CDR3aa: CASRPDRIGQPQHF
v_gene: TRBV12-2
j_gene: TRBJ1-5
d_gene: -
abundance: once

CDR3nt: TGTGCCAGCAGCCCAAGGACAGGGGGCTTGTCACCCCTCCACTTT
CDR3aa: CASSPRTGGLSPLHF
v_gene: TRBV9
j_gene: TRBJ1-6
d_gene: TRBD1
abundance: few

CDR3nt: TGTGCCAGCAGCCCTCAGACAGGGAACGACAATCAGCCCCAGCATTTT
CDR3aa: CASSPQTGNDNQPQHF
v_gene: TRBV7-9
j_gene: TRBJ1-5
d_gene: TRBD1
abundance: -

CDR3nt: TGTGCCAGCAGCTTAAATTCGGCGCGGCGGGGCGGGGAGCTGTTTTTT
CDR3aa: CASSLNSARRGGELFF
v_gene: TRBV13
j_gene: TRBJ2-2
d_gene: -
abundance: -

CDR3nt: TGTGCCAGCAGTTTACCTTTCTACAATGAGCAGTTCTTC
CDR3aa: CASSLPFYNEQFF
v_gene: TRBV12-3/TRBV12-4
j_gene: TRBJ2-1
d_gene: -
abundance: -

CDR3nt: TGTGCCAGCAGCTCAAAAATGACAGATAAAAACTACGAGCAGTACTTC
CDR3aa: CASSSKMTDKNYEQYF
v_gene: TRBV13
j_gene: TRBJ2-7
d_gene: -
abundance: once

CDR3nt: TGTGCCAGCAGTACGGGGGGGCAGGGCTACACCTTC
CDR3aa: CASSTGGQGYTF
v_gene: TRBV28
j_gene: TRBJ1-2
d_gene: -
abundance: -

CDR3nt: TGTGCCAGCAGCGGGAGGGGGGCTTACGAGCAGTACTTC
CDR3aa: CASSGRGAYEQYF
v_gene: TRBV11-2
j_gene: TRBJ2-7
d_gene: -
abundance: -